These 14 T cell receptor beta chains were all obtained from the same sample, sequenced in a study of control samples from healthy donors and cancer patients. Sequenced by immunoSEQ multiplex PCR; TCRdb stores in-frame clones only, minus some. The table lists roughly 400,000 clones, 90% of them singletons. The sequencing sample was made of PBMCs. All receptors come from a man between 40 and 49 years old with head and neck cancer.

The rearrangement uses TRBV11-2 and TRBJ2-7; TRBD1 matches 10 bases. J was trimmed by 3 bases and V by 5 bases; bases with no gene match: 7. Germline V lookup: CDR1 SGHAT, CDR2 FQNNGV. CDR3 length: 15 residues. CDR3 in amino acids: CASSARQGANYEQYF. CDR3 bases: TGTGCCAGCAGCGCCCGACAGGGGGCAAACTACGAGCAGTACTTC.

The genes are TRBV6-4 and TRBJ1-4, with 7 bases that match TRBD1. This CDR3 region has 18 residues. The V gene end was trimmed by 3 bases and the J gene end by 1 base; junction bases not matched to a gene: 11. Germline CDR1 and CDR2: MRHNA and SNTAGT. Here the CDR3 reads CASSDLCDREGTNEKLFF. The CDR3 bases are TGTGCCAGCAGTGATCTTTGTGACAGGGAGGGAACTAATGAAAAACTGTTTTTT.

The V gene is TRBV6-5, the J gene TRBJ2-1; 7 bases are a match to TRBD1. From germline, CDR1 is MNHEY and CDR2 SVGAGI. V was pared by 7 bases and J by 6 bases, with 12 bases of the junction left unmatched. CDR3 size: 15 residues. The DNA for the CDR3 is TGTGCCAGCAACAAGCTCGGGACAGTTGTCAATGAGCAGTTCTTC. This sequence encodes CASNKLGTVVNEQFF.

CDR3 DNA sequence: TGTGCCAGCACCCCTGGGGCGGGCACCCAAGAGACCCAGTACTTC. The encoded protein is CASTPGAGTQETQYF. The genes are TRBV5-4 and TRBJ2-5, with D perhaps matching TRBD1 or TRBD2 (5 bases each). Trimming cost V 6 bases and J 1 base, with 16 bases left between them. Germline CDR1 is SGHNT and CDR2 is YYREEE (reference sequence). The CDR3 runs 15 residues. The variable domain in full, completed from reference TRBV5-4 and TRBJ2-5, reads ETGVTQSPTHLIKTRGQQVTLRCSSQSGHNTVSWYQQALGQGPQFIFQYYREEENGRGNFPPRFSGLQFPNYSSELNVNALELDDSALYLCASTPGAGTQETQYFGPGTRLLVL.

The V gene is TRBV6-1, the J gene TRBJ1-4; 9 bases line up with TRBD1. The CDR3 has 16 residues. V trimming: 3 bases; J trimming: 5 bases; junction bases outside the gene matches: 7. Germline CDR1 MNHNS, CDR2 SASEGT. Here the CDR3 DNA reads TGTGCCAGCAGTGATCCTCCTGGGACAGGGAATGAAAAACTGTTTTTT. Its protein is CASSDPPGTGNEKLFF.

This chain connects TRBV18 to TRBJ2-5; maybe TRBD2 (5 bases). The CDR3 extends over 15 amino acids. Per germline, CDR1 KGHSH and CDR2 LQKENI. The V gene lost 3 bases and the J gene lost 2 bases, with 13 bases spanning the gap. CDR3 DNA: TGTGCCAGCTCACCTTACCGGGGAGTACAAGAGACCCAGTACTTC. This encodes CASSPYRGVQETQYF.

The chain combines TRBV30 with TRBJ1-6; D gene unclear. The germline V and J ends were trimmed by 4 bases and 4 bases, with 8 bases remaining between them. From germline, CDR1 is GTSNPN and CDR2 SVGIG (reference sequence). CDR3 size: 13 residues. CDR3: CAWTQSYNSPLHF. DNA of the CDR3: TGTGCCTGGACTCAGAGTTATAATTCACCCCTCCACTTT.

The gene calls are TRBV5-1 and TRBJ1-3; 7 nucleotides agree with TRBD1. The CDR3 contains 14 residues. In germline, CDR1 is SGHRS, CDR2 YFSETQ. V was clipped by 4 bases and J by 2 bases; unmatched bases: 3. For the CDR3, the DNA is TGCGCCAGCAGCGGTGACAGGGCTGGAAACACCATATATTTT. Residues: CASSGDRAGNTIYF.

J is TRBJ2-3 and V is TRBV5-1; 11 bases line up with TRBD2. Germline V gene data show CDR1 as SGHRS and CDR2 as YFSETQ. The CDR3 loop spans 15 amino acids. The trim removed 4 bases at V and 2 bases at J, leaving 3 bases unmatched. CDR3: CASSLTSGATDTQYF. CDR3 DNA: TGCGCCAGCAGCCTGACTAGCGGGGCCACAGATACGCAGTATTTT. Supplemented by reference TRBV5-1 and TRBJ2-3, the full variable domain reads KAGVTQTPRYLIKTRGQQVTLSCSPISGHRSVSWYQQTPGQGLQFLFEYFSETQRNKGNFPGRFSGRQFSNSRSEMNVSTLELGDSALYLCASSLTSGATDTQYFGPGTRLTVL.

Remarks on this clone: The CDR3 does not end in the conserved phenylalanine or tryptophan, so this is likely a read error. Because the CDR3's place on the DNA is in doubt, the DNA is left out and the CDR3 is given as listed by TCRdb. The J gene is TRBJ2-7, the V gene TRBV11-2; TRBD1, as called in the table, went unchecked against the DNA. The CDR3 extends over 13 residues, inclusive of both ends. CDR1 SGHAT and CDR2 FQNNGV come from the germline V gene. CDR3 sequence: CASSVTGQWLVSL.

The chain combines TRBV19 with TRBJ2-3, with D possibly TRBD1 on 5 matching bases. The germline V and J ends were trimmed by 4 bases and 0 bases, with 11 bases remaining between them. The CDR3 contains 15 residues. Germline CDR1 and CDR2: LNHDA and SQIVND (reference sequence). CDR3 loop: CASSRIAGSTDTQYF. The CDR3 DNA follows: TGTGCCAGTAGTAGAATAGCAGGGAGCACAGATACGCAGTATTTT.

As DNA, the CDR3 is TGTGCCACCGGAATTGGGGGTAGCTATGGCTACACCTTC. Protein product: CATGIGGSYGYTF. The chain uses TRBV15 and TRBJ1-2; D perhaps matches TRBD1 (5 bases). This CDR3 contains 13 residues. Trimming pared 8 bases from V and 4 bases from J, leaving 14 bases between. The germline V gene encodes CDR1 LNHNV and CDR2 YYDKDF (reference sequence).

This clone was recorded once. The same CDR3 is also encoded by other DNA sequences in this sample. DNA of the CDR3: TGTGCCAGCAGTTCAAGTGGACTGACCGGGGAGCTGTTTTTT. It is translated as CASSSSGLTGELFF. The chain uses TRBV28 and TRBJ2-2; D is possibly TRBD2 (5 bases). Between the trimmed V and J ends, which lost 4 bases and 5 bases, there was a span of 11 bases. CDR1 is MDHEN and CDR2 is SYDVKM in the germline V gene. This CDR3 spans 14 amino acids.

This rearrangement joins TRBV10-3 to TRBJ2-5; D gene unclear. Germline loops: CDR1 ENHRY, CDR2 SYGVKD. This CDR3 contains 14 residues. Trimming cost V 2 bases and J 4 bases, with 11 bases left between them. CDR3 loop: CAISEGVDPETQYF. The CDR3 DNA reads as TGTGCCATCAGTGAGGGAGTGGATCCAGAGACCCAGTACTTC.